The 20 T cell receptor beta chains listed next were all sequenced from one sample in a study of shared clonotypes between healthy human individuals. Profiling relied on immunoSEQ multiplex PCR, and the TCRdb table lists in-frame clones only, not all of them. The profile shows about 2,200,000 clones, 85% to 95% of them singletons. Naivety among CD8 cells was defined by CD45RO negativity and positive CCR7 selection, thereby excluding terminally differentiated effector memory CD45RA+ cells. Material: naive CD8+ T cells from PBMCs. These receptors were taken from a man between 18 and 35 years old in good health. Some clones in this sample may be carry-over from other donors' samples.

A word on this clone: The sample has other DNA sequences that encode this CDR3 too. The rearrangement links TRBV27 to TRBJ1-5; tentative D call: TRBD1 (5 bases). Germline V CDR1 and CDR2: MNHEY, SMNVEV (reference sequence). CDR3 length equals 14 residues. V gave up 2 bases and J gave up 3 bases, with 8 bases separating them. CDR3 sequence (DNA): TGTGCCAGCAGTTTAGGGGGATTCAATCAGCCCCAGCATTTT. Amino acids: CASSLGGFNQPQHF.

This sequence joins TRBV9 and TRBJ2-7, with TRBD2 matching 8 bases. V dropped 1 base and J dropped 6; count of bases not matched to a gene: 9. The CDR3 sequence is 15 residues long. Germline CDR1 reads SGDLS; CDR2 reads YYNGEE. This chain's CDR3 is CASSVTGRAGGEQYF. The CDR3 DNA sequence: TGTGCCAGCAGCGTAACCGGGAGGGCCGGCGGCGAGCAGTACTTC.

Note on this clone: At the DNA level, this CDR3 is encoded by other sequences in the same sample as well. The chain joins TRBV9 to TRBJ2-1, with 7 bases that match TRBD2. The germline V gene encodes CDR1 SGDLS and CDR2 YYNGEE. The CDR3 sequence is 14 residues long. The ends lost 0 bases at V and 7 bases at J; junction bases unmatched: 4. The CDR3: CASSVAGGRNEQFF. Here the CDR3 DNA reads TGTGCCAGCAGCGTAGCGGGAGGTAGGAATGAGCAGTTCTTC.

V is TRBV27 and J is TRBJ2-7, with TRBD2 matching over 11 bases. The CDR3 consists of 17 residues. Trimming removed 4 bases from V and 3 bases from J; junction bases left unmatched: 11. The germline V gene has CDR1 MNHEY and CDR2 SMNVEV (reference sequence). CDR3 in DNA: TGTGCCAGCAGTTCCTCTCCCGGGACTAGCGGTATCTACGAGCAGTACTTC. Translated, it gives CASSSSPGTSGIYEQYF.

V and J are TRBV7-9 and TRBJ1-1; 7 positions agree with TRBD1. The CDR3 spans 14 residues. In germline, CDR1 is SEHNR, CDR2 FQNEAQ (reference sequence). After removal of 5 bases from V and 4 bases from J, the junction contained 7 bases not matched to a gene. The CDR3 nucleotides read TGTGCCAGCAGCCCCACAGGGGTCGGCACTGAAGCTTTCTTT. Its translation: CASSPTGVGTEAFF.

This clone has only one observation. The chain has TRBV5-6 and TRBJ1-2, with D hard to call. CDR1 is SGHDT and CDR2 is YYEEEE in the germline V gene. Deletions cut 2 bases from V and 0 bases from J, with 14 bases between. This CDR3 region has 16 residues. The CDR3 sequence is CASSFTQNTPNYGYTF. For the CDR3, the DNA is TGTGCCAGCAGCTTTACCCAAAATACCCCTAACTATGGCTACACCTTC.

The rearrangement uses TRBV27 and TRBJ1-1; D is perhaps TRBD1 (5 bases). From germline, CDR1 is MNHEY and CDR2 SMNVEV (reference sequence). The CDR3 has 13 amino acids. The V end was cut by 8 bases, the J end by 1 base, with 11 bases between. The CDR3 sequence is CASARGGNTEAFF. The CDR3 nucleotides read TGTGCCAGCGCGAGGGGAGGGAACACTGAAGCTTTCTTT.

V is TRBV9 and J is TRBJ2-1, with 7 bases matching TRBD2. The V gene end was trimmed by 1 base and the J gene end by 10 bases; junction bases not matched to a gene: 8. The germline gives CDR1 SGDLS, CDR2 YYNGEE. The CDR3 runs 14 residues. CDR3 amino acids: CASSVTRSGLEQFF. For the CDR3, the DNA is TGTGCCAGCAGCGTAACCCGGTCGGGACTAGAGCAGTTCTTC.

V is TRBV7-6 and J is TRBJ2-5, with 8 nucleotides matching TRBD1. With 2 bases clipped from V and 4 bases from J, the junction kept 6 bases outside the gene matches. The germline gives CDR1 SGHVS, CDR2 FNYEAQ. There are 15 residues in the CDR3. CDR3 residues: CASSLIARGLETQYF. DNA of the CDR3: TGTGCCAGCAGCTTAATCGCCAGGGGGCTAGAGACCCAGTACTTC.

The chain is built from TRBV5-6 and TRBJ1-1; D is possibly TRBD1 (5 bases). The CDR3 runs to 14 residues. Germline V gene lookup returns CDR1 SGHDT and CDR2 YYEEEE. Trimming took 2 bases from V and 1 from J, leaving 9 bases between them. CDR3 coding DNA: TGTGCCAGCAGCTTTGGGACGGAGAACACTGAAGCTTTCTTT. Its protein product is CASSFGTENTEAFF.

The V call is TRBV6-6, the J call TRBJ1-1, with 8 bases lining up with TRBD1. CDR1 and CDR2 (germline): MNHNY, SVGAGI (reference sequence). The V and J ends lost 5 bases and 5 bases, in that order; junction bases with no gene match: 10. CDR3 size: 15 residues. CDR3 coding DNA: TGTGCCAGCAGTCAGAGGACAGGGAAGACGACTGAAGCTTTCTTT. Protein product: CASSQRTGKTTEAFF.

This chain links TRBV27 with TRBJ2-1; possible D gene TRBD2, 6 bases. CDR3 length: 13 residues. V dropped 4 bases and J dropped 8 bases, with 12 bases sitting between them. Germline-derived CDR1 and CDR2 are MNHEY and SMNVEV (reference sequence). CDR3 loop: CASSSRGTYEQFF. Written as DNA, the CDR3 is TGTGCCAGCAGTTCACGGGGGACCTATGAGCAGTTCTTC.

The chain employs TRBV5-4 and TRBJ2-1, with 8 bases identical to TRBD2. V lost 7 bases and J lost 9; bases outside the gene matches: 15. This CDR3 is built from 15 residues. Germline lookup yields CDR1 SGHNT and CDR2 YYREEE (reference sequence). The CDR3 nucleotides are TGTGCCAGCCATATCAAGCGGGAGCTTCGTGGTGAGCAGTTCTTC. As protein: CASHIKRELRGEQFF.

The V call is TRBV7-8, the J call TRBJ2-1; the match to TRBD2 covers 10 bases. V gave up 6 bases and J gave up 8 bases; unmatched junction bases: 7. This CDR3 has 14 amino acids. Germline CDR1 and CDR2: SGHVS and FQNEAQ. CDR3 DNA sequence: TGTGCCAGCAGTAGCGGGAGGTTGGTTTATGAGCAGTTCTTC. Residues: CASSSGRLVYEQFF.

The chain has TRBV5-8 and TRBJ2-3; 10 nucleotides line up with TRBD1. Trimming removed 4 bases from V and 2 bases from J; junction bases left unmatched: 10. Germline V CDR1 and CDR2: SGHTS, YDEGEE. The CDR3 extends over 17 amino acids. CDR3 bases: TGTGCCAGCAGCAGGGACCGGGACAGGGGATTCACAGATACGCAGTATTTT. Protein sequence: CASSRDRDRGFTDTQYF.

The CDR3 loop is CASSLKGPGGRTDTQYF. DNA for the CDR3: TGTGCCAGCAGCTTAAAGGGTCCGGGAGGGCGCACAGATACGCAGTATTTT. The chain links TRBV7-3 to TRBJ2-3; 8 nucleotides match TRBD2. The CDR3 loop spans 17 amino acids. CDR1 is SGHTA and CDR2 is FQGTGA in the germline V gene. V was clipped by 1 base and J by 1 base; unmatched bases: 7.

J is TRBJ1-2 and V is TRBV5-1; D is possibly TRBD1 (5 bases). V gave up 3 bases and J gave up 4 bases, with 31 bases separating them. This CDR3 comprises 20 residues. Germline V gene sequence: CDR1 SGHRS, CDR2 YFSETQ. This CDR3 is CASSSLQITRDGATFYGYTF. The CDR3 DNA reads as TGCGCCAGCAGCTCACTACAAATTACCCGGGACGGCGCTACCTTCTATGGCTACACCTTC.

This clone was observed a handful of times. Additional DNA sequences in this sample encode the identical CDR3. The CDR3 DNA follows: TGTGCCAGCAGCCCCGGGACAGGTATACAGCCCCAGCATTTT. This codes for CASSPGTGIQPQHF. The rearrangement links TRBV27 to TRBJ1-5; 8 bases are shared with TRBD1. The CDR3 has 14 amino acids. CDR1 and CDR2 (germline): MNHEY, SMNVEV (reference sequence). V trimming: 6 bases; J trimming: 7 bases; junction bases outside the gene matches: 8.

This clone was counted a single time. V gene TRBV13 combines with J gene TRBJ1-4; D call uncertain. CDR3 length: 16 amino acids. The germline V gene has CDR1 PRHDT and CDR2 FYEKMQ (reference sequence). V was cut by 5 bases and J by 0 bases, with 13 bases left in between. CDR3 region: CASSGERSTTNEKLFF. The CDR3 DNA reads TGTGCCAGCAGCGGTGAGAGGAGCACAACTAATGAAAAACTGTTTTTT.

The gene calls are TRBV13 and TRBJ2-1; 7 bases are a match to TRBD2. The CDR3 runs to 14 residues. V shed 7 bases, J shed 5 bases, and the junction held 8 bases outside the gene matches. The germline V gene encodes CDR1 PRHDT and CDR2 FYEKMQ (reference sequence). CDR3 sequence: CASTFQRDNNEQFF. CDR3 bases: TGTGCCAGCACCTTTCAGCGGGATAACAATGAGCAGTTCTTC.